This T cell receptor (beta chain) stems from a study of a mutant IDH1 vaccine in newly diagnosed glioma. About the research overall: The treated population exhibited a male proportion of 62.5%, a female proportion of about 40%, and a mean age of roughly 39 years.

Sequenced by immunoSEQ multiplex PCR; TCRdb stores in-frame clones only, minus some. The sample lists about 38,000 clones, 75% to 85% seen once, with approximately 9.1% in the top ten. Regarding time point: baseline, week 1 (first vaccination visit). Treatment in this sample: pre-vaccination baseline after standard-of-care therapy. Germline-derived CDR1 and CDR2 are SGHDN and FVKESK. Unmatched junction bases numbered 4, after V lost 4 bases and J lost 8 bases. The CDR3 has 13 residues. Points on this clone: Antigen: not known.

Overall study findings and caveats: Of all patients, about 94% showed vaccine-induced immune responses. Pseudoprogression apparently tracked independently of changes in top peripheral T cell clonotypes.

The material sequenced was PBMCs, taken from a glioma patient treated with radiotherapy, temozolomide or both. The chain joins TRBV14 to TRBJ1-4; TRBD1 agrees at 7 bases. The sequence came from a man in his forties with glioma. Some clones in this sample may be carry-over from other donors' samples. The CDR3 sequence: CASSPRQGEKLFF. CDR3 coding DNA: TGTGCCAGCAGCCCGAGACAGGGAGAAAAACTGTTTTTT.